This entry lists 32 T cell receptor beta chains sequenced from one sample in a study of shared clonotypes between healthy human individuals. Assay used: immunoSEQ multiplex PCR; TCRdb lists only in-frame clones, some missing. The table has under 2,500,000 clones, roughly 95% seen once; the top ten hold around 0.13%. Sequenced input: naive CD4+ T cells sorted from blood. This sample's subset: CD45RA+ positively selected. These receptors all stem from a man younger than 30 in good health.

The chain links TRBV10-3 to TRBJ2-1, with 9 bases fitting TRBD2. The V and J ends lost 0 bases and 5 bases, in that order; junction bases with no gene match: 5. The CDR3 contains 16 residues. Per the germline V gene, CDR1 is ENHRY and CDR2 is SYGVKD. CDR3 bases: TGTGCCATCAGTGAGTCTATCCTAGCGGGGAACAATGAGCAGTTCTTC. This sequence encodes CAISESILAGNNEQFF.

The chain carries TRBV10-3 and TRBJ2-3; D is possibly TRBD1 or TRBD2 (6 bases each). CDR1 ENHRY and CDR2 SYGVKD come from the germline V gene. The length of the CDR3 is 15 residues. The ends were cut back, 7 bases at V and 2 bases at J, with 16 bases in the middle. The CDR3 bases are TGTGCCATCACATCGGGGGCGGGCTTCACAGATACGCAGTATTTT. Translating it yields CAITSGAGFTDTQYF.

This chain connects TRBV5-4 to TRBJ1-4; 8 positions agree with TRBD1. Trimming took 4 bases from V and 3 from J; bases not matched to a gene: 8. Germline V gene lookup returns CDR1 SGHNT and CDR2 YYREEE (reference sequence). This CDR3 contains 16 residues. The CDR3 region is CASSHDRGTSNEKLFF. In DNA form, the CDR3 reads TGTGCCAGCAGCCACGACAGGGGCACTTCTAATGAAAAACTGTTTTTT.

This CDR3 is CASSEDNSNQPQHF. CDR3 bases: TGTGCCAGCAGTGAGGATAATAGCAATCAGCCCCAGCATTTT. The chain has TRBV2 and TRBJ1-5; D is undetermined. Trimming shortened V by 3 bases and J by 0 bases, and 6 bases separated the two germline ends. Germline assignment: CDR1 SNHLY and CDR2 FYNNEI. The CDR3 sequence is 14 residues long.

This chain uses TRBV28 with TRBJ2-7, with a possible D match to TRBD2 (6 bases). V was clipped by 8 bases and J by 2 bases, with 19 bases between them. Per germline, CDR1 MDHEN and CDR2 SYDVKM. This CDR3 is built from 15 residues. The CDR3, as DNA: TGTGCCAGCGGGTATGGGCGGGGCTATACCTACGAGCAGTACTTC. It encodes CASGYGRGYTYEQYF.

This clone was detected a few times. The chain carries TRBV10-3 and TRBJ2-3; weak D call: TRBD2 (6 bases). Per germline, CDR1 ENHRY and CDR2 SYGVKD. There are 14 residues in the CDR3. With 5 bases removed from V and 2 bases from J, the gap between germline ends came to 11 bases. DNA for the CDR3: TGTGCCATCAGTCCGGGGAGGTCCACAGATACGCAGTATTTT. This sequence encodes CAISPGRSTDTQYF.

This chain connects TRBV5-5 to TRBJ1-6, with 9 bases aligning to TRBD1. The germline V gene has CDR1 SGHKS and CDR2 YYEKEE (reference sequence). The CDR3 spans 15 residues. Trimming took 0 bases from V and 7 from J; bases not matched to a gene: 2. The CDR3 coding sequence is TGTGCCAGCAGCTTGGCCGACAGGGGGAATTCACCCCTCCACTTT. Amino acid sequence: CASSLADRGNSPLHF.

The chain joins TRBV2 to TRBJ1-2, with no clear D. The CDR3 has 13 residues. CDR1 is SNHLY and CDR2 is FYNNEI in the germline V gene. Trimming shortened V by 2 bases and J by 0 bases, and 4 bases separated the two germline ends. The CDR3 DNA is TGTGCCAGCAGTGAATCCCCTAACTATGGCTACACCTTC. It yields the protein CASSESPNYGYTF.

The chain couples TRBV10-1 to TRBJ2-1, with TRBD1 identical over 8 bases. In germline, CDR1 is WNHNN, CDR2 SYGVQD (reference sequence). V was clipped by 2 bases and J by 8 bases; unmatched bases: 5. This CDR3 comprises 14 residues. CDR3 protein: CASSEDRGFDEQFF. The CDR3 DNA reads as TGCGCCAGCAGTGAGGACAGGGGTTTCGATGAGCAGTTCTTC.

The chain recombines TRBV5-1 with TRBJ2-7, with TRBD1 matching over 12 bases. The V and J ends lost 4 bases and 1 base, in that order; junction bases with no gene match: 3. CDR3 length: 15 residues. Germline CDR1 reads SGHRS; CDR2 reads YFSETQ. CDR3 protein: CASSPGQGASYEQYF. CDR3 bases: TGCGCCAGCAGCCCGGGACAGGGGGCATCCTACGAGCAGTACTTC.

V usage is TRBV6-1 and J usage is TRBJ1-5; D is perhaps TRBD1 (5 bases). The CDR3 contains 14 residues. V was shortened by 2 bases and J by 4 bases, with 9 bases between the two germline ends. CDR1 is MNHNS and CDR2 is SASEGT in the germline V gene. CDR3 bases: TGTGCCAGCAGTGAACCAGGGAAGAATCAGCCCCAGCATTTT. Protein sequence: CASSEPGKNQPQHF.

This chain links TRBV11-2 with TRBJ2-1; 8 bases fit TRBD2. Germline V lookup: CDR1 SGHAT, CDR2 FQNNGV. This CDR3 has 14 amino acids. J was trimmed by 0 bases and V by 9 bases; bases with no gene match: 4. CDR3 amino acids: CASVAGSSYNEQFF. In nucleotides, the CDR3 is TGTGCCAGTGTAGCGGGAAGCTCCTACAATGAGCAGTTCTTC.

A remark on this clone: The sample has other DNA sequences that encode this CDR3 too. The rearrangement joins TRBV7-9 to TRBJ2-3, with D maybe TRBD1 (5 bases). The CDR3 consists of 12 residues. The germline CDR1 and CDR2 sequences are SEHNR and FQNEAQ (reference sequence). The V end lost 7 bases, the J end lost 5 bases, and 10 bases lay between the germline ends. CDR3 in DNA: TGTGCCAGCACATTAACAGGAGATACGCAGTATTTT. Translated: CASTLTGDTQYF.

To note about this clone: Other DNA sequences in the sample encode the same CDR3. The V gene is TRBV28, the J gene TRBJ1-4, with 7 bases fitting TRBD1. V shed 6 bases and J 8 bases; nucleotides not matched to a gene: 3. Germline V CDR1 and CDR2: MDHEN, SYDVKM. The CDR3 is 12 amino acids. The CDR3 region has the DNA TGTGCCAGCAGCCTCAGGGGGGAAAAACTGTTTTTT. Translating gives CASSLRGEKLFF.

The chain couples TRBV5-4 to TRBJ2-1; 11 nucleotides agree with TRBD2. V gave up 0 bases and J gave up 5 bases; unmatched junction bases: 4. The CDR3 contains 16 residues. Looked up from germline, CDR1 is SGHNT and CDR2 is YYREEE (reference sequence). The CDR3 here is CASSLAGTSGHNEQFF. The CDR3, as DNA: TGTGCCAGCAGCTTGGCTGGGACTAGCGGACACAATGAGCAGTTCTTC.

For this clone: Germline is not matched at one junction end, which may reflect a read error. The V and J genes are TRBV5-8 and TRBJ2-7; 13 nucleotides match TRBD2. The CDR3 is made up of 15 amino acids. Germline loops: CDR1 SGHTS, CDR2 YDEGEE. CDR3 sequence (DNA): TGTGCCAGCAGATTGACTAGCGGGAGGATTTACGTGCAGTACTTC. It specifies CASRLTSGRIYVQYF.

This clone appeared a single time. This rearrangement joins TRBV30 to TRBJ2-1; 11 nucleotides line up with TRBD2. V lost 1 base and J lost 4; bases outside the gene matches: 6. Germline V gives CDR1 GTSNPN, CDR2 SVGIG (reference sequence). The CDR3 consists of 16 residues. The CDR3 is CAWSGMTSGNYNEQFF. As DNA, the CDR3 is TGTGCCTGGAGTGGCATGACTAGCGGGAATTACAATGAGCAGTTCTTC.

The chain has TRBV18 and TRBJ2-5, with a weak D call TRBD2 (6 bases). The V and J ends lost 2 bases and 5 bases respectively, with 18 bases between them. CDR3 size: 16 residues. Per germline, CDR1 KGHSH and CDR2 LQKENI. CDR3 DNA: TGTGCCAGCTCACCAATTGGCGGGGTGTCGTCGGAGACCCAGTACTTC. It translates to CASSPIGGVSSETQYF.

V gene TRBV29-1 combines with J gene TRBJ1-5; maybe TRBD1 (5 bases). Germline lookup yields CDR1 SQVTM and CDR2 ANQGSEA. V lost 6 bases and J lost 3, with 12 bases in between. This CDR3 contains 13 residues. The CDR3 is CSVGEEVNQPQHF. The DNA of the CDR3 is TGCAGCGTGGGGGAGGAGGTCAATCAGCCCCAGCATTTT. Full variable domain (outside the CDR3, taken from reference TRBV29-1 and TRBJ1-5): SAVISQKPSRDICQRGTSLTIQCQVDSQVTMMFWYRQQPGQSLTLIATANQGSEATYESGFVIDKFPISRPNLTFSTLTVSNMSPEDSSIYLCSVGEEVNQPQHFGDGTRLSIL.

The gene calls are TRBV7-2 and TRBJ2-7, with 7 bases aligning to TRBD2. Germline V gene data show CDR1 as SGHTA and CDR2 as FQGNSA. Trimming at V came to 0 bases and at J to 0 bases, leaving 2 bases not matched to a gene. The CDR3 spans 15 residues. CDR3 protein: CASSLAPSGSYEQYF. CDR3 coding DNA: TGTGCCAGCAGCTTAGCCCCTAGCGGCTCCTACGAGCAGTACTTC. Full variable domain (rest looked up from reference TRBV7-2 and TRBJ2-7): GAGVSQSPSNKVTEKGKDVELRCDPISGHTALYWYRQSLGQGLEFLIYFQGNSAPDKSGLPSDRFSAERTGGSVSTLTIQRTQQEDSAVYLCASSLAPSGSYEQYFGPGTRLTVT.

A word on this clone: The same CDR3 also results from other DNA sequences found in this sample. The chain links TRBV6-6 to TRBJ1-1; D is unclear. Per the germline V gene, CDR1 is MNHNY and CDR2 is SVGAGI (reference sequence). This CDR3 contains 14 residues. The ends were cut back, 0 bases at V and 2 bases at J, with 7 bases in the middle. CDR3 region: CASSYSTLNTEAFF. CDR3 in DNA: TGTGCCAGCAGTTACTCGACGCTTAACACTGAAGCTTTCTTT.

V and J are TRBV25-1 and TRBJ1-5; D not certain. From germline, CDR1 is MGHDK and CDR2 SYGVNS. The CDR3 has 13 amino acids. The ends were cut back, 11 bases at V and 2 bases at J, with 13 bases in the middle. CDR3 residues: CASRGMGNQPQHF. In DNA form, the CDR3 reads TGTGCCTCAAGAGGCATGGGCAATCAGCCCCAGCATTTT.

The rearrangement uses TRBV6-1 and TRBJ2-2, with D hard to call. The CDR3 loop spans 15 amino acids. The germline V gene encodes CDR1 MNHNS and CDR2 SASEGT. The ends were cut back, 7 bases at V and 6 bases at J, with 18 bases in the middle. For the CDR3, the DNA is TGTGCCAGCACCCTCAGGCAGACCACCGCCGGGGAGCTGTTTTTT. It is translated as CASTLRQTTAGELFF.

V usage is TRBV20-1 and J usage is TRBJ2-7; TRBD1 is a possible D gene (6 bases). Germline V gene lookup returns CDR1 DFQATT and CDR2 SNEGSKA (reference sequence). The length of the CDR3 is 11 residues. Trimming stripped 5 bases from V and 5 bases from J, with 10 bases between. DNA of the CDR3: TGCAGTGCTCTCCAGGGGAACGAGCAGTACTTC. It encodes CSALQGNEQYF.

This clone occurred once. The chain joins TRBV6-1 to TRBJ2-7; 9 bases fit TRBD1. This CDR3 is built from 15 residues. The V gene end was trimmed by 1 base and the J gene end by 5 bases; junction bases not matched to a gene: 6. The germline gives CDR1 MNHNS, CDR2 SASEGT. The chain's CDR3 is CASSEGGQGADEQYF. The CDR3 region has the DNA TGTGCCAGCAGTGAAGGGGGACAGGGAGCCGACGAGCAGTACTTC.

The CDR3 bases are TGTGCCAGTAGTCTCCCCCAGTCCTATAGCAATCAGCCCCAGCATTTT. This translates into CASSLPQSYSNQPQHF. The V gene is TRBV19, the J gene TRBJ1-5; D remains unclear. The CDR3 contains 16 residues. With 5 bases removed from V and 0 bases from J, the gap between germline ends came to 14 bases. Germline values: CDR1 LNHDA, CDR2 SQIVND (reference sequence). Filled out from reference TRBV19 and TRBJ1-5, the complete variable domain reads DGGITQSPKYLFRKEGQNVTLSCEQNLNHDAMYWYRQDPGQGLRLIYYSQIVNDFQKGDIAEGYSVSREKKESFPLTVTSAQKNPTAFYLCASSLPQSYSNQPQHFGDGTRLSIL.

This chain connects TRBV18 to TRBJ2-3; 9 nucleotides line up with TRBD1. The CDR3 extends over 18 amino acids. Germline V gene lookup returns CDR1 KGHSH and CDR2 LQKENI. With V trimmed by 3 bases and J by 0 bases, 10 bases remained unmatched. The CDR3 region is CASSPGQGFAFSTDTQYF. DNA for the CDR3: TGTGCCAGCTCACCCGGACAGGGGTTCGCCTTTAGCACAGATACGCAGTATTTT.

CDR3 sequence: CASSLGGYYNEQFF. Here the CDR3 DNA reads TGTGCCAGCAGTTTGGGGGGTTACTACAATGAGCAGTTCTTC. The V and J genes are TRBV27 and TRBJ2-1, with D tentatively TRBD2 (6 bases). Trimming shortened V by 3 bases and J by 3 bases, and 9 bases separated the two germline ends. CDR1 is MNHEY and CDR2 is SMNVEV in the germline V gene (reference sequence). This CDR3 region has 14 residues.

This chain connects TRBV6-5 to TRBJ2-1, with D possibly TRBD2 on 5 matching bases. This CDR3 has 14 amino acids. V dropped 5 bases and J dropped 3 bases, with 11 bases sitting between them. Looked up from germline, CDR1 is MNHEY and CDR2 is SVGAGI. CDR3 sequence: CASSLFGDYNEQFF. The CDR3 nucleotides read TGTGCCAGCAGTCTTTTCGGGGACTACAATGAGCAGTTCTTC.

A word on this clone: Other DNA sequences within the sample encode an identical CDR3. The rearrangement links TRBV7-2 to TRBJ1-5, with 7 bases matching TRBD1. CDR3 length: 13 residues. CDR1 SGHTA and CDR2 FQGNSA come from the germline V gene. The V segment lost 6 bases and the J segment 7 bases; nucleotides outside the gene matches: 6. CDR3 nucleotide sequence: TGTGCCAGCAGTGACAGGGTTGGCCAGCCCCAGCATTTT. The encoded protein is CASSDRVGQPQHF. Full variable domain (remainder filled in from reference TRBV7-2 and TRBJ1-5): GAGVSQSPSNKVTEKGKDVELRCDPISGHTALYWYRQSLGQGLEFLIYFQGNSAPDKSGLPSDRFSAERTGGSVSTLTIQRTQQEDSAVYLCASSDRVGQPQHFGDGTRLSIL.

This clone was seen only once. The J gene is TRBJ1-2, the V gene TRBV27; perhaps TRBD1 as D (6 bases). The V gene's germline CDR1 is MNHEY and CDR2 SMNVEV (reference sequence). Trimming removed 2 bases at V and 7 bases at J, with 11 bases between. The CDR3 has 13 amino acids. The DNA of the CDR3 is TGTGCCAGCAGTTTAAACAGGGCGGGTGGCTACACCTTC. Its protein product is CASSLNRAGGYTF.

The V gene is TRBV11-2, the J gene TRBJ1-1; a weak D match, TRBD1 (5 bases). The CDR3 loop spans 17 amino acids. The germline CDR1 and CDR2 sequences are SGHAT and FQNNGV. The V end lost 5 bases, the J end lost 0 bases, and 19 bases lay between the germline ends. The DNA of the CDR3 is TGTGCCAGCAGCCTTGACGGGACGGGGAGCTTGAACACTGAAGCTTTCTTT. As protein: CASSLDGTGSLNTEAFF.